The 24 T cell receptor beta chains listed next were all sequenced from one sample in a study of sequential checkpoint blockade in melanoma. Profiling relied on immunoSEQ multiplex PCR, and the TCRdb table lists in-frame clones only, not all of them. The sample contains some 21,000 clones, roughly four fifths of which appear only once. The sample's treatment: randomized to nivolumab then ipilimumab (arm A) or the reverse (arm B). The input for sequencing was CD8+ T cells sorted from blood (inferred from file names), taken from a patient given nivolumab and ipilimumab in sequence. The receptors come from a human donor with melanoma.

This clone was picked up a small number of times. This rearrangement joins TRBV10-3 to TRBJ1-1; 9 nucleotides agree with TRBD1. The J segment lost 8 bases and the V segment lost 1 base, leaving 5 bases of the junction unmatched. This CDR3 spans 14 amino acids. Germline V gene sequence: CDR1 ENHRY, CDR2 SYGVKD. This CDR3 is CAISELGQGGEAFF. The DNA of the CDR3 is TGTGCCATCAGTGAGTTGGGACAGGGAGGAGAAGCTTTCTTT.

V gene TRBV19 combines with J gene TRBJ2-4, with a possible D match to TRBD2 (6 bases). Trimming shortened V by 3 bases and J by 0 bases, and 15 bases separated the two germline ends. In germline, CDR1 is LNHDA, CDR2 SQIVND (reference sequence). The CDR3 consists of 17 residues. CDR3 amino acids: CASSIGTRTEAKNIQYF. The CDR3 bases are TGTGCCAGTAGTATCGGGACTCGCACTGAAGCCAAAAACATTCAGTACTTC.

The chain links TRBV16 to TRBJ1-2, with D possibly matching TRBD1 (6 bases). Germline V CDR1 and CDR2: KGHSY, FQNENV. The CDR3 spans 17 residues. V lost 1 base and J 3 bases, leaving 18 bases between the germline ends. In DNA, the CDR3 is TGTGCCAGCAGCCAATTTCGGGAGGCAGGGGTTGACTATGGCTACACCTTC. Encoded protein: CASSQFREAGVDYGYTF.

This clone was picked up one time. The chain is built from TRBV6-6 and TRBJ2-7; possible D gene TRBD1, 5 bases. The CDR3 covers 14 residues. Trimming pared 4 bases from V and 3 bases from J, leaving 13 bases between. Germline V gene lookup returns CDR1 MNHNY and CDR2 SVGAGI (reference sequence). CDR3 in DNA: TGTGCCAGCAGTTCCCAGGGTCCCCTCTACGAGCAGTACTTC. This gives the protein CASSSQGPLYEQYF.

The chain couples TRBV7-9 to TRBJ2-7, with TRBD2 identical over 7 bases. The CDR3 totals 15 residues. Trimming at V came to 5 bases and at J to 4 bases, leaving 11 bases not matched to a gene. The germline CDR1 and CDR2 sequences are SEHNR and FQNEAQ (reference sequence). The DNA for the CDR3 is TGTGCCAGCAGCCAAGACGGGGGAGGGCATTACGAGCAGTACTTC. Translated: CASSQDGGGHYEQYF.

The J gene is TRBJ1-2, the V gene TRBV6-1; a possible D gene is TRBD1 (6 bases). Germline CDR1 is MNHNS and CDR2 is SASEGT. The CDR3 has 13 residues. Trimming removed 2 bases from V and 4 bases from J, with 8 bases in between. Here the CDR3 DNA reads TGTGCCAGCAGTGAACGGACAGCCTATGGCTACACCTTC. It encodes CASSERTAYGYTF.

V is TRBV28 and J is TRBJ2-1; 10 nucleotides agree with TRBD1. V was clipped by 7 bases and J by 8 bases; unmatched bases: 8. CDR1 MDHEN and CDR2 SYDVKM come from the germline V gene. The CDR3 is made up of 14 amino acids. This CDR3 reads CASNAGTGDYEQFF. Written as DNA, the CDR3 is TGTGCCAGCAACGCCGGGACAGGGGATTATGAGCAGTTCTTC.

The genes are TRBV15 and TRBJ2-5, with a possible D match to TRBD2 (7 bases). This CDR3 is built from 15 residues. V shed 1 base and J shed 4 bases, with 13 bases lying between them. Looked up from germline, CDR1 is LNHNV and CDR2 is YYDKDF (reference sequence). The CDR3: CATSRAGGRAETQYF. CDR3 nucleotides: TGTGCCACCAGCAGAGCGGGGGGCAGGGCAGAGACCCAGTACTTC.

This clone was counted once. DNA of the CDR3: TGTGCCAGCAGTCCTGACAGGGGAGGCTACACCTTC. Residues: CASSPDRGGYTF. The V gene is TRBV27, the J gene TRBJ1-2; 8 positions match TRBD1. Germline CDR1 is MNHEY and CDR2 is SMNVEV (reference sequence). Unmatched junction bases numbered 4, after V lost 5 bases and J lost 8 bases. This CDR3 region has 12 residues.

V usage is TRBV29-1 and J usage is TRBJ1-4; tentative D call: TRBD1 (6 bases). Germline V gives CDR1 SQVTM, CDR2 ANQGSEA. V lost 6 bases and J 8 bases, leaving 16 bases between the germline ends. The CDR3 loop spans 13 amino acids. The CDR3 spells CSVQRGQAEKLFF. In DNA form, the CDR3 reads TGCAGCGTCCAGCGGGGACAAGCGGAAAAACTGTTTTTT.

J is TRBJ2-7 and V is TRBV27; 11 bases align to TRBD2. CDR1 is MNHEY, CDR2 SMNVEV, per germline (reference sequence). V lost 5 bases, J lost 6 bases, and 12 bases stayed unmatched. The CDR3 contains 16 residues. The chain's CDR3 is CASSLTRLAGPFEQYF. The DNA of the CDR3 is TGTGCCAGCAGTCTAACCCGACTAGCGGGACCGTTCGAGCAGTACTTC.

The genes are TRBV19 and TRBJ2-7; 7 bases line up with TRBD1. Germline V gives CDR1 LNHDA, CDR2 SQIVND (reference sequence). V shed 2 bases, J shed 0 bases, and the junction held 4 bases outside the gene matches. There are 15 residues in the CDR3. The CDR3 nucleotides read TGTGCCAGTAGTATAATGGGACAGTCCTCCTACGAGCAGTACTTC. Encoded protein: CASSIMGQSSYEQYF.

The CDR3, as DNA: TGTGCCAGCAGCTTATATGGGACAGGGGACCTAGGTGAGCAGTTCTTC. It yields the protein CASSLYGTGDLGEQFF. The rearrangement joins TRBV11-2 to TRBJ2-1; TRBD1 matches 10 bases. V dropped 2 bases and J dropped 9; count of bases not matched to a gene: 10. CDR1 is SGHAT, CDR2 FQNNGV, per germline. The CDR3 sequence is 16 residues long.

The gene calls are TRBV4-1 and TRBJ2-2; no firm D call. V was cut by 1 base and J by 7 bases, with 10 bases left in between. There are 14 residues in the CDR3. Germline assignment: CDR1 MGHRA and CDR2 YSYEKL. The DNA of the CDR3 is TGCGCCAGCAGCCAAGCCGGTGTTGGCGGGGAGCTGTTTTTT. Its protein is CASSQAGVGGELFF.

The chain employs TRBV19 and TRBJ2-3; 7 nucleotides match TRBD2. The junction had 9 bases not matched to a gene; V was cut back by 5 bases and J by 1 base. Germline V CDR1 and CDR2: LNHDA, SQIVND (reference sequence). CDR3 length: 16 amino acids. This CDR3 reads CASSSWEGHGTDTQYF. The CDR3 region has the DNA TGTGCCAGTAGTTCGTGGGAGGGCCATGGCACAGATACGCAGTATTTT.

This clone was found once. Here the CDR3 DNA reads TGTGCCAGTAGTATTGCGGCAGCTTATAGCAATCAGCCCCAGCATTTT. Translating gives CASSIAAAYSNQPQHF. The chain combines TRBV19 with TRBJ1-5; the D is unclear. Germline V gene data show CDR1 as LNHDA and CDR2 as SQIVND (reference sequence). The CDR3 covers 16 residues. V gave up 3 bases and J gave up 0 bases, with 12 bases separating them. The whole variable domain, filled in from reference TRBV19 and TRBJ1-5, reads DGGITQSPKYLFRKEGQNVTLSCEQNLNHDAMYWYRQDPGQGLRLIYYSQIVNDFQKGDIAEGYSVSREKKESFPLTVTSAQKNPTAFYLCASSIAAAYSNQPQHFGDGTRLSIL.

This chain links TRBV4-3 with TRBJ2-2; perhaps TRBD1 as D (7 bases). The CDR3 runs to 15 residues. Germline values: CDR1 LGHNA, CDR2 YSLEER. Trimming took 3 bases from V and 4 from J, leaving 12 bases between them. The DNA for the CDR3 is TGCGCCAGCAGCCATATGCAGGGGGGCACCGGGGAGCTGTTTTTT. Encoded protein: CASSHMQGGTGELFF.

The chain carries TRBV9 and TRBJ1-3, with D perhaps matching TRBD1 (6 bases). The CDR3 runs to 15 residues. Deletions cut 4 bases from V and 2 bases from J, with 13 bases between. CDR1 is SGDLS and CDR2 is YYNGEE in the germline V gene. The CDR3 is CASSTTTGPGNTIYF. The CDR3 DNA reads as TGTGCCAGCAGCACAACGACAGGACCTGGAAACACCATATATTTT. Full variable domain (outside the CDR3, taken from reference TRBV9 and TRBJ1-3): DSGVTQTPKHLITATGQRVTLRCSPRSGDLSVYWYQQSLDQGLQFLIQYYNGEERAKGNILERFSAQQFPDLHSELNLSSLELGDSALYFCASSTTTGPGNTIYFGEGSWLTVV.

This clone appeared once. The CDR3 sequence is CASSPLMASYNEQFF. The CDR3 DNA follows: TGTGCCAGCAGCCCCCTTATGGCCTCCTACAATGAGCAGTTCTTC. The gene calls are TRBV7-2 and TRBJ2-1, with D unresolved. CDR1 SGHTA and CDR2 FQGNSA come from the germline V gene. The CDR3 consists of 15 residues. V lost 5 bases and J lost 0, with 11 bases in between.

V gene TRBV28 combines with J gene TRBJ2-1, with 7 bases aligning to TRBD2. Trimming took 10 bases from V and 4 from J; bases not matched to a gene: 10. CDR3 size: 14 residues. Germline V gene lookup returns CDR1 MDHEN and CDR2 SYDVKM. CDR3 sequence reads: CATSQAGLYNEQFF. CDR3 DNA: TGTGCCACCTCACAAGCGGGACTTTACAATGAGCAGTTCTTC. The full variable domain, rest sourced from reference TRBV28 and TRBJ2-1, is DVKVTQSSRYLVKRTGEKVFLECVQDMDHENMFWYRQDPGLGLRLIYFSYDVKMKEKGDIPEGYSVSREKKERFSLILESASTNQTSMYLCATSQAGLYNEQFFGPGTRLTVL.

The chain employs TRBV6-5 and TRBJ2-7; 8 bases line up with TRBD1. CDR1 and CDR2 (germline): MNHEY, SVGAGI. V dropped 6 bases and J dropped 1; count of bases not matched to a gene: 5. The CDR3 is 14 residues long. CDR3 sequence reads: CASRMTGESYEQYF. The CDR3 DNA reads as TGTGCCAGCAGGATGACAGGGGAATCCTACGAGCAGTACTTC.

The genes are TRBV6-1 and TRBJ2-7, with TRBD1 matching over 9 bases. The V and J ends lost 3 bases and 3 bases, in that order; junction bases with no gene match: 6. The CDR3 contains 15 residues. CDR1 and CDR2 (germline): MNHNS, SASEGT. This CDR3 reads CASSEGTGTYYEQYF. CDR3 nucleotides: TGTGCCAGCAGTGAGGGGACAGGGACTTACTACGAGCAGTACTTC.

The CDR3 reads CASSLETGAGYEQYF. For the CDR3, the DNA is TGTGCCAGCAGCTTAGAGACAGGGGCGGGCTACGAGCAGTACTTC. V and J are TRBV7-9 and TRBJ2-7, with TRBD1 matching 8 bases. Losses at the gene ends were 1 base for V and 3 bases for J; bases not matched to a gene: 5. Looked up from germline, CDR1 is SEHNR and CDR2 is FQNEAQ (reference sequence). The CDR3 sequence is 15 residues long.

The gene calls are TRBV4-2 and TRBJ1-5; TRBD1 is a possible D gene (5 bases). The V gene lost 1 base and the J gene lost 3 bases, with 16 bases spanning the gap. CDR1 is LGHNA, CDR2 YNFKEQ, per germline. The CDR3 totals 17 residues. The DNA of the CDR3 is TGTGCCAGCAGCCAAGCACCCCAGGGCTCCTACAATCAGCCCCAGCATTTT. It yields the protein CASSQAPQGSYNQPQHF.